This T cell receptor beta chain was retrieved from a study of blood T cell repertoires in COVID-19. The overall study: Both acute and convalescent COVID-19 samples were obtained from the United States, Italy and Spain. From T cells, B-cell-depleted T cells, or PBMCs came the material, which was cDNA or gDNA.

CDR1 and CDR2 from the germline V gene are SGHTA and FQGTGA. The CDR3 covers 21 residues. V was clipped by 4 bases and J by 0 bases; unmatched bases: 18. Under the authors' procedure: The assay estimated nucleated cells by amplifying reference gene primers. The table came from immunoSEQ multiplex PCR; TCRdb's copy has only in-frame clones and leaves some out. The V and J calls and the clone size are those of that table, but D and trimming were determined from the DNA. Among nearly 50,000 clones listed, about nine tenths were seen once. Sequenced sample: peripheral blood. This sequence originates from an elderly woman with COVID-19, enrolled during active disease. The chain links TRBV7-3 to TRBJ2-6; 7 bases are a match to TRBD1. The CDR3 bases are TGTGCCAGCAGCTCAGGTCCGGCAGGGGGTTTTGGCCCCTCTGGGGCCAACGTCCTGACTTTC. It specifies CASSSGPAGGFGPSGANVLTF.